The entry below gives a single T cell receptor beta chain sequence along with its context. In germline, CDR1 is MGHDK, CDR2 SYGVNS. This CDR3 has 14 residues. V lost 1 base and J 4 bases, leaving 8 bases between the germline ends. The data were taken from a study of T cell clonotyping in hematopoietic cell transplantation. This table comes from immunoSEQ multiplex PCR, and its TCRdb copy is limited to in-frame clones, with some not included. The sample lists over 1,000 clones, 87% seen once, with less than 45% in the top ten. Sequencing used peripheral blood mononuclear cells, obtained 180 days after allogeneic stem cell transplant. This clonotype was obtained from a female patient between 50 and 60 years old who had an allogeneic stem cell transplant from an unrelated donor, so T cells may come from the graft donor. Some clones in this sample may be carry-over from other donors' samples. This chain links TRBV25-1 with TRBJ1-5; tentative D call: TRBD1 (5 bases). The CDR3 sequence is CASSELGDNQPQHF. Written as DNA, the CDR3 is TGTGCCAGCAGTGAATTGGGGGATAATCAGCCCCAGCATTTT.